The 7 T cell receptor beta chains below come from one sample, sequenced in a study of patients and donors after allogeneic stem cell transplantation. Via MiXCR, TCRdb re-called the RT-PCR reads, giving one row per CDR3 protein. This table has fewer than 500,000 distinct CDR3 sequences, 16% appearing once. The sample was blood, either unsorted or a sorted T cell fraction (not recorded which). Receptors originate from a human donor who was either an allogeneic HSCT recipient or a stem cell or donor lymphocyte infusion donor (not recorded which). It is not recorded whose cells these are; they may come from a transplant donor.

This clonotype was recorded a few times. The V gene is TRBV3-1, the J gene TRBJ2-1; 9 bases fit TRBD1. Germline loops: CDR1 LGHDT, CDR2 YNNKEL (reference sequence). After removal of 2 bases from V and 3 bases from J, the junction contained 5 bases not matched to a gene. The CDR3 length is 16 residues. CDR3 coding DNA: TGTGCCAGCAGCCAATACGGGACAGGGTTCTACAATGAGCAGTTCTTC. Amino acid sequence: CASSQYGTGFYNEQFF.

The rearrangement links TRBV6-2 or TRBV6-3 to TRBJ2-7; maybe TRBD1 (5 bases). CDR3 length: 14 amino acids. V lost 7 bases to trimming and J lost 2 bases, with 15 bases between them. CDR1 and CDR2 (germline): MNHEY, SVGEGT. The CDR3 here is CASTSGHLPYEQYF. CDR3 nucleotides: TGTGCCAGCACCTCAGGACACCTACCCTACGAGCAGTACTTC.

In this sample, this clonotype turned up a few times. The chain links TRBV11-2 to TRBJ2-2; 9 bases are shared with TRBD1. The junction had 6 bases not matched to a gene; V was cut back by 1 base and J by 3 bases. Germline CDR1 reads SGHAT; CDR2 reads FQNNGV. This CDR3 is 17 amino acids long. The CDR3, as DNA: TGTGCCAGCAGCTTAGTTGGGGGGACAGGGTACACCGGGGAGCTGTTTTTT. It yields the protein CASSLVGGTGYTGELFF.

This clonotype has a handful of counts. The V and J genes are TRBV12-3 or TRBV12-4 and TRBJ2-3; D unclear. The V end lost 5 bases, the J end lost 2 bases, and 5 bases lay between the germline ends. The CDR3 totals 12 residues. CDR3 in DNA: TGTGCCAGCAGTAAAGACACAGATACGCAGTATTTT. Its protein product is CASSKDTDTQYF.

This clonotype was picked up a small number of times. V and J are TRBV25-1 and TRBJ2-1, with TRBD1 matching 7 bases. Losses at the gene ends were 7 bases for V and 6 bases for J; bases not matched to a gene: 6. Germline V lookup: CDR1 MGHDK, CDR2 SYGVNS. This CDR3 comprises 13 residues. The CDR3: CASILTGINEQFF. The CDR3 DNA follows: TGTGCCAGCATCCTGACAGGGATCAATGAGCAGTTCTTC.

This clonotype was detected only a few times. This chain connects TRBV20-1 to TRBJ2-1; TRBD1 is a possible D gene (6 bases). The ends were cut back, 2 bases at V and 7 bases at J, with 15 bases in the middle. This CDR3 is 14 amino acids long. CDR1 DFQATT and CDR2 SNEGSKA come from the germline V gene (reference sequence). The CDR3 protein is CSARRGSPTNEQFF. CDR3 bases: TGCAGTGCTAGAAGGGGGAGCCCCACTAATGAGCAGTTCTTC.

The V and J genes are TRBV10-3 and TRBJ2-2; D is possibly TRBD1 (6 bases). Germline assignment: CDR1 ENHRY and CDR2 SYGVKD. The CDR3 contains 13 residues. V lost 6 bases and J 6 bases, leaving 11 bases between the germline ends. The chain's CDR3 is CAIRTQGSGELFF. The CDR3 DNA sequence: TGTGCCATCAGGACCCAGGGGTCCGGGGAGCTGTTTTTT.